This passage covers 8 T cell receptor beta chains from one sample sequenced in a study of cytomegalovirus exposure and HLA in healthy donors. This PCR relied on a set of 60 Vbeta primers and 13 Jbeta primers. Only in-frame clones appear in the TCRdb table, and some are missing; sequencing was by immunoSEQ multiplex PCR. The data contain fewer than 150,000 clones, roughly 80% of them seen just once; the ten biggest clones take up about 5%. The sequencing sample was made of PBMCs. The receptors derive from a man between 50 and 59 years old in good health and CMV-seropositive.

This clone occurred a few times. The rearrangement uses TRBV2 and TRBJ2-1; TRBD2 agrees at 10 bases. The CDR3 runs 16 residues. Trimming took 3 bases from V and 6 from J; bases not matched to a gene: 8. CDR1 SNHLY and CDR2 FYNNEI come from the germline V gene. CDR3 sequence reads: CASSDRLAGARNEQFF. The CDR3 nucleotides are TGTGCCAGCAGTGATAGGCTAGCGGGAGCTCGCAATGAGCAGTTCTTC.

This rearrangement joins TRBV7-9 to TRBJ1-1; 7 bases are a match to TRBD1. Germline assignment: CDR1 SEHNR and CDR2 FQNEAQ (reference sequence). J gave up 9 bases and V 1 base, and 11 bases lay outside the gene matches. The CDR3 covers 15 residues. The CDR3 is CASSLVQGRPTQAFF. CDR3 nucleotides: TGTGCCAGCAGCTTAGTACAGGGGCGCCCAACCCAAGCTTTCTTT.

The CDR3 is CASSGPDRVGGYTF. DNA for the CDR3: TGTGCCAGCAGTGGACCGGACAGGGTAGGAGGCTACACCTTC. The gene calls are TRBV28 and TRBJ1-2; 8 nucleotides line up with TRBD1. CDR1 is MDHEN, CDR2 SYDVKM, per germline. This CDR3 is built from 14 residues. The ends lost 5 bases at V and 8 bases at J; junction bases unmatched: 10.

Relative to its sample, this clone is large. V and J are TRBV5-5 and TRBJ2-1, with 9 bases fitting TRBD2. In germline, CDR1 is SGHKS, CDR2 YYEKEE (reference sequence). The CDR3 runs 15 residues. With V trimmed by 1 base and J by 5 bases, 4 bases remained unmatched. CDR3 amino acids: CASSLRGLANNEQFF. CDR3 DNA sequence: TGTGCCAGCAGCTTGCGGGGACTAGCAAACAATGAGCAGTTCTTC.

There are a few counts of this clone. This chain uses TRBV5-5 with TRBJ1-2; unclear D gene. Germline CDR1 SGHKS, CDR2 YYEKEE (reference sequence). Deletions cut 6 bases from V and 3 bases from J, with 15 bases between. CDR3 length: 14 amino acids. DNA of the CDR3: TGTGCCAGCACCCCTCGGGAAGGGTACTATGGCTACACCTTC. It yields the protein CASTPREGYYGYTF.

This rearrangement joins TRBV5-5 to TRBJ1-5; 8 nucleotides agree with TRBD1. This CDR3 region has 13 residues. With V trimmed by 2 bases and J by 6 bases, 1 base remained unmatched. CDR1 SGHKS and CDR2 YYEKEE come from the germline V gene (reference sequence). CDR3 region: CASSLQGGQPQHF. The DNA for the CDR3 is TGTGCCAGCAGCTTACAGGGGGGTCAGCCCCAGCATTTT.

The chain joins TRBV4-2 to TRBJ2-2, with a weak D call TRBD2 (5 bases). Germline V gene lookup returns CDR1 LGHNA and CDR2 YNFKEQ. Trimming removed 3 bases at V and 3 bases at J, with 5 bases between. The CDR3 covers 13 residues. Here the CDR3 reads CASSHSDTGELFF. The DNA for the CDR3 is TGTGCCAGCAGCCATAGCGACACCGGGGAGCTGTTTTTT.

The V and J genes are TRBV6-6 and TRBJ2-7, with 7 bases that match TRBD1. V dropped 6 bases and J dropped 1; count of bases not matched to a gene: 6. This CDR3 is 14 amino acids long. Per germline, CDR1 MNHNY and CDR2 SVGAGI (reference sequence). The CDR3 is CASSSGTASYEQYF. The CDR3 DNA follows: TGTGCCAGCAGCTCCGGGACAGCATCCTACGAGCAGTACTTC.